These 10 T cell receptor beta chains came from one sample sequenced in a study of Ad26.COV2.S vaccination and SARS-CoV-2 variants. Sequencing was performed with immunoSEQ multiplex PCR; in TCRdb, only in-frame clones are kept and a portion is missing. The sample shows 400,000 to 500,000 clones, more than 75% of them seen only once. Treatment meaning: around 19 received Ad26.COV2.S at low or high dose, single or two shots; roughly 5 received placebo; per-sample allocation not given. Samples came from day 63 after the first vaccine or placebo injection. The material was peripheral blood, obtained in a trial of Ad26.COV2.S vaccine versus placebo. The source of these receptors is a person aged 18-60 years who received the Ad26.COV2.S COVID-19 vaccine or a placebo.

J is TRBJ1-5 and V is TRBV28; D remains ambiguous. Germline assignment: CDR1 MDHEN and CDR2 SYDVKM. V gave up 2 bases and J gave up 0 bases, with 8 bases separating them. The CDR3 extends over 15 amino acids. The CDR3 DNA is TGTGCCAGCAGTTTACTCGGACGTAGCAATCAGCCCCAGCATTTT. This gives the protein CASSLLGRSNQPQHF. Full variable domain (outside the CDR3, taken from reference TRBV28 and TRBJ1-5): DVKVTQSSRYLVKRTGEKVFLECVQDMDHENMFWYRQDPGLGLRLIYFSYDVKMKEKGDIPEGYSVSREKKERFSLILESASTNQTSMYLCASSLLGRSNQPQHFGDGTRLSIL.

The V and J genes are TRBV19 and TRBJ2-3; 8 nucleotides line up with TRBD2. V dropped 10 bases and J dropped 2; count of bases not matched to a gene: 5. Germline V CDR1 and CDR2: LNHDA, SQIVND (reference sequence). The CDR3 loop spans 13 amino acids. This CDR3 is CATGGAYTDTQYF. The CDR3 bases are TGTGCCACCGGGGGGGCTTACACAGATACGCAGTATTTT. Complete variable domain (other parts from reference TRBV19 and TRBJ2-3): DGGITQSPKYLFRKEGQNVTLSCEQNLNHDAMYWYRQDPGQGLRLIYYSQIVNDFQKGDIAEGYSVSREKKESFPLTVTSAQKNPTAFYLCATGGAYTDTQYFGPGTRLTVL.

Notes on this clone: A much larger clone differs from this one at a single base, so this may be a read error. As DNA, the CDR3 is TGTGCCAGCAGAGGACAGGGGGCCGGGGAGCTGTTTTTT. Translating gives CASRGQGAGELFF. This chain joins TRBV6-5 and TRBJ2-2; 10 bases align to TRBD1. V lost 6 bases, J lost 6 bases, and 1 base stayed unmatched. Germline assignment: CDR1 MNHEY and CDR2 SVGAGI. There are 13 residues in the CDR3.

The sample holds one count of this clone. The rearrangement joins TRBV6-6 to TRBJ1-2; possible D gene TRBD1, 6 bases. Germline V lookup: CDR1 MNHNY, CDR2 SVGAGI (reference sequence). V dropped 7 bases and J dropped 6 bases, with 12 bases sitting between them. The CDR3 has 12 residues. The CDR3 here is CASNKQGNGYTF. The CDR3 DNA reads TGTGCCAGCAACAAACAGGGAAATGGCTACACCTTC.

The genes are TRBV5-6 and TRBJ1-1; 7 bases map to TRBD1. The CDR3 length is 13 residues. After removal of 3 bases from V and 4 bases from J, the junction contained 3 bases not matched to a gene. Germline values: CDR1 SGHDT, CDR2 YYEEEE. In nucleotides, the CDR3 is TGTGCCAGCAGCTGGAACAGGGGCACTGAAGCTTTCTTT. Translation: CASSWNRGTEAFF.

Only a few counts were recorded for this clone. The chain recombines TRBV30 with TRBJ2-7, with no clear D. Trimming cost V 8 bases and J 0 bases, with 14 bases left between them. The germline gives CDR1 GTSNPN, CDR2 SVGIG (reference sequence). The CDR3 loop spans 13 amino acids. The CDR3 region has the DNA TGTGCCCTCACCCCGAGAAGCTCCTACGAGCAGTACTTC. Translating it yields CALTPRSSYEQYF. The variable domain in full, with the rest retrieved from reference TRBV30 and TRBJ2-7, is SQTIHQWPATLVQPVGSPLSLECTVEGTSNPNLYWYRQAAGRGLQLLFYSVGIGQISSEVPQNLSASRPQDRQFILSSKKLLLSDSGFYLCALTPRSSYEQYFGPGTRLTVT.

This clone was found once. The rearrangement links TRBV6-6 to TRBJ1-4; no clear D gene. The CDR3 runs to 14 residues. Germline V gene lookup returns CDR1 MNHNY and CDR2 SVGAGI (reference sequence). V lost 2 bases, J lost 2 bases, and 6 bases lay in between. CDR3 sequence reads: CASSYQRTNEKLFF. The CDR3 bases are TGTGCCAGCAGTTACCAGAGGACTAATGAAAAACTGTTTTTT.

The V and J genes are TRBV30 and TRBJ1-1; tentatively, D is TRBD1 (5 bases). Germline V gene lookup returns CDR1 GTSNPN and CDR2 SVGIG (reference sequence). The CDR3 is made up of 13 amino acids. V was clipped by 2 bases and J by 2 bases, with 9 bases between them. The CDR3 coding sequence is TGTGCCTGGAGTTCAACAGGAAACACTGAAGCTTTCTTT. Protein: CAWSSTGNTEAFF.

The chain carries TRBV7-9 and TRBJ2-1; possibly TRBD2 for D (7 bases). The CDR3 totals 16 residues. The V gene lost 2 bases and the J gene lost 10 bases, with 21 bases spanning the gap. Germline V lookup: CDR1 SEHNR, CDR2 FQNEAQ (reference sequence). This chain's CDR3 is CASSLWAGAAKGEQFF. The CDR3 nucleotides are TGTGCCAGCAGCTTATGGGCGGGGGCCGCGAAAGGGGAGCAGTTCTTC.

The CDR3 DNA is TGTGCCAGTAGTGTGGACAGGGAGAACAATCAGCCCCAGCATTTT. Amino acids: CASSVDRENNQPQHF. The chain joins TRBV19 to TRBJ1-5; 8 bases map to TRBD1. The CDR3 length is 15 residues. Germline lookup yields CDR1 LNHDA and CDR2 SQIVND (reference sequence). V lost 5 bases to trimming and J lost 3 bases; unmatched junction nucleotides: 6.